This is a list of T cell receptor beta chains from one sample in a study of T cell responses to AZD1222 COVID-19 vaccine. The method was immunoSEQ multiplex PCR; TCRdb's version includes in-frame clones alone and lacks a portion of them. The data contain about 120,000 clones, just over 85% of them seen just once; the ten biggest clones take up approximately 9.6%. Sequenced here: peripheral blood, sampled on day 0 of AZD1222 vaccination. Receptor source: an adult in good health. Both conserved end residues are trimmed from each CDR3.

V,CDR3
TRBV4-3,ASSHETGQGEQF
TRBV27,ASSLFRGVSYT
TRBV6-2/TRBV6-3,ASSSGTGSYGYT
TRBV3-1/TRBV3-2,ASSQDSGVGGQETQY
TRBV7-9,ASSFAGVNSPLH
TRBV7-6,ASSSGTGGWNTEAF
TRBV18,ASSPTSAGGDEQF
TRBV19,ASLDRGYNEQF
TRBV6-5,ASTRQGMHYGYT
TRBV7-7,ASTPSGRTRRSSERY
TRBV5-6,ASSFQTFSGNTIY
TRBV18,ASSPPAYSNQPQH
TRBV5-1,ASRRSGGTKEQF
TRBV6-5,ASRLGGTYEQY
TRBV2,ASGPDHSNQPQH
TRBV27,ASSWTGGSSTDTQY
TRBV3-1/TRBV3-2,ASSQTLGANYGYT
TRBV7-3,ASSLSSTPTDTQY
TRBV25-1,PRGPGNTIY
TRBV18,ASSPRGGMDTGELF
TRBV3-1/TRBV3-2,ASSPTPGGNEQF
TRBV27,ASSLSGAPTDTQY
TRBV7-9,ASSPEEVAYEQY
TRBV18,ASSPSGQGSGYGYT
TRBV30,AWSGRSGGTEQF
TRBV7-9,ASSLSAGGGLSGNTIY
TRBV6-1,ASSNGGGNYGYT
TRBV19,ASSRTWTGFNGYT
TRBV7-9,ASSGAGGTNTEAF
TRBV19,ASSMGEHGYT
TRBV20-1,SARRAREQF
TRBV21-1,ASSKGRGDRGEDEQY
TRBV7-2,ASGWSNNEQF
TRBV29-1,SVVEQGGTEAF
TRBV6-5,ASSRQGAPRSPQH
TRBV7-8,ASSLGRGYPQETQY
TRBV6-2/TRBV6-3,ASSYSGREQF
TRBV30,AWSFNTGELF
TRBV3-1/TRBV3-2,ASSQAGLAGGDGGELF
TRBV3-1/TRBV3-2,ASSQFVGLSEAF
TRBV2,ASREGGVTGQPQH